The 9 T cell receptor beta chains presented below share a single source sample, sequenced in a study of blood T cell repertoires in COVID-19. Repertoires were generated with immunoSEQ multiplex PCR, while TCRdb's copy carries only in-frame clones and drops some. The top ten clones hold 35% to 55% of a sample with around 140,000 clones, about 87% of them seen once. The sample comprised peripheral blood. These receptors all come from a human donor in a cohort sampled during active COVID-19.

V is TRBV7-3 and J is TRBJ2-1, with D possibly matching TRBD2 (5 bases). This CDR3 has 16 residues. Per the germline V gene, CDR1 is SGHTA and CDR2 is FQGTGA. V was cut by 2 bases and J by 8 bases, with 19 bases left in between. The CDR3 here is CASSLVGVRVGDEQFF. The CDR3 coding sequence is TGTGCCAGCAGCTTAGTCGGTGTTCGCGTGGGAGATGAGCAGTTCTTC.

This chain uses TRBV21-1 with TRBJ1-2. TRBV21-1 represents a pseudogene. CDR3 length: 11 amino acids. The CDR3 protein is CASGRIYGYTF. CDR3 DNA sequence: TGTGCCAGCGGGAGGATTTATGGCTACACCTTC.

CDR3 sequence (DNA): TGCGCCAGCAGCCAAGTCCCCTCAGCGGGGGGGCCAGATACGCAGTATTTT. This encodes CASSQVPSAGGPDTQYF. V gene TRBV4-1 combines with J gene TRBJ2-3; TRBD2 matches 10 bases. This CDR3 has 17 residues. Germline CDR1 MGHRA, CDR2 YSYEKL. The junction had 8 bases not matched to a gene; V was cut back by 1 base and J by 4 bases.

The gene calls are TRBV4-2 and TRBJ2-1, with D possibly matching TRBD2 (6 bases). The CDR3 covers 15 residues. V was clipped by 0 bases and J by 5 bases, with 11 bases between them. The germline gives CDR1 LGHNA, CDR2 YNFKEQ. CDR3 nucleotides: TGTGCCAGCAGCCAAGATCGGGGGACGGACAATGAGCAGTTCTTC. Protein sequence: CASSQDRGTDNEQFF.

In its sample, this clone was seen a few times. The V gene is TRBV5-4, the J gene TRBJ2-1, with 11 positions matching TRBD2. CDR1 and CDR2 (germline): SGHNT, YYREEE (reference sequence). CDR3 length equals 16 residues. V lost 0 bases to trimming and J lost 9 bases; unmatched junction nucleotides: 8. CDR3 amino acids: CASSLAPGLADSEQFF. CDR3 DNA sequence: TGTGCCAGCAGCTTGGCCCCGGGACTAGCGGACAGTGAGCAGTTCTTC.

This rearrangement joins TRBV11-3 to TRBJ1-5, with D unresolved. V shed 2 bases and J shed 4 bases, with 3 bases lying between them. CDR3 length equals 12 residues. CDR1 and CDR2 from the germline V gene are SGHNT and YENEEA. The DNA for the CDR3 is TGTGCCAGCAGCTTACCTAATCAGCCCCAGCATTTT. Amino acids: CASSLPNQPQHF.

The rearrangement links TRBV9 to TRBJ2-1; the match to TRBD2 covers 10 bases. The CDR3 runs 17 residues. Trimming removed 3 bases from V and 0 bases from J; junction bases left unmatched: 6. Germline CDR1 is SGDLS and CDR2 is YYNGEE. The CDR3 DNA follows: TGTGCCAGCAGCGCCAGCGGGGGGGCCATCTCCTACAATGAGCAGTTCTTC. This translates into CASSASGGAISYNEQFF. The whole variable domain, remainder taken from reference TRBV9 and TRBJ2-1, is DSGVTQTPKHLITATGQRVTLRCSPRSGDLSVYWYQQSLDQGLQFLIQYYNGEERAKGNILERFSAQQFPDLHSELNLSSLELGDSALYFCASSASGGAISYNEQFFGPGTRLTVL.

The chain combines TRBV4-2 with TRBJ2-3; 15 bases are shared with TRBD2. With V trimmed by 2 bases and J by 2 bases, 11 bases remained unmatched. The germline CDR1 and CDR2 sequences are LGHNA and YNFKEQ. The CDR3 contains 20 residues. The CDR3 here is CASSQSLTGTSGGTTDTQYF. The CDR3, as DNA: TGTGCCAGCAGCCAATCCCTCACCGGGACTAGCGGGGGGACCACAGATACGCAGTATTTT.

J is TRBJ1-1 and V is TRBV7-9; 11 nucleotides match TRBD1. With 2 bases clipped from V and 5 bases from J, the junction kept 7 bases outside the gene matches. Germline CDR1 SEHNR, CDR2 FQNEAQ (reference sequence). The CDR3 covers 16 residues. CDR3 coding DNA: TGTGCCAGCAGCTTATACTCCGGGACAGGGGGAACTGAAGCTTTCTTT. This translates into CASSLYSGTGGTEAFF.